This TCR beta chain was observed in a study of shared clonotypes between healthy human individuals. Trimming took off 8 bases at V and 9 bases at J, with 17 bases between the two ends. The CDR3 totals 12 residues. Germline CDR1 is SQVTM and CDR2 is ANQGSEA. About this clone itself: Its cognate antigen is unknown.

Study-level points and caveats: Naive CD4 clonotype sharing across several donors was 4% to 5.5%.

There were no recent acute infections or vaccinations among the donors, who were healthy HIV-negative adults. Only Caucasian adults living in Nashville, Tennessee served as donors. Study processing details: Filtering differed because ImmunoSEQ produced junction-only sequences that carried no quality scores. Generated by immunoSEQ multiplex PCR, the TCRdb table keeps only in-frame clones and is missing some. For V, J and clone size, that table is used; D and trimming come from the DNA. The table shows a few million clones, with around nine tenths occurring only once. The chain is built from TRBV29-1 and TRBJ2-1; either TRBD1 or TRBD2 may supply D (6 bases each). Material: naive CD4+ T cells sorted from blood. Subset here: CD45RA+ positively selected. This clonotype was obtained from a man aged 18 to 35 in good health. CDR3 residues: CSSLGGSGEQFF. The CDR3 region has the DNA TGCAGCTCCCTGGGGGGCTCGGGTGAGCAGTTCTTC.